This TCR beta chain stems from a study of blood T cell repertoires in COVID-19. Whole-study context: Both acute and convalescent COVID-19 samples were obtained from the United States, Italy and Spain. T cells, B-cell-depleted T cells, or PBMCs supplied cDNA or gDNA.

In the authors' workflow: Amplification from reference gene primers served as the basis for estimated nucleated cell counts. The method was immunoSEQ multiplex PCR; TCRdb's version includes in-frame clones alone and lacks a portion of them. V and J calls and clone size are given by that table; D and trimming were obtained from the DNA. This sample has about 260,000 clones, with 87% found just once. The specimen was peripheral blood. The receptor was isolated from a middle-aged woman who had recovered from COVID-19.

CDR3 sequence: CASSYDRYSPLHF. The DNA of the CDR3 is TGTGCCAGCAGCTACGACAGATATTCACCCCTCCACTTT. V and J are TRBV7-2 and TRBJ1-6, with a tentative D call TRBD1 (5 bases). V lost 4 bases and J 8 bases, leaving 9 bases between the germline ends. Germline V gene data show CDR1 as SGHTA and CDR2 as FQGNSA. The CDR3 is 13 amino acids.